This note documents a single TCR beta chain sequence. Its antigen remains unknown. The data were produced by immunoSEQ multiplex PCR, yet TCRdb's version contains in-frame clones alone and is incomplete. The sample has roughly 420,000 clones, about 88% seen once. The sample is drawn from a study of Ad26.COV2.S vaccination and SARS-CoV-2 variants. The wider study: The trial was COV1001 and the donor's arm was Ad26.COV2.S.

Study-wide results and limits: Analyses of TCR breadth and depth may have underestimated total T cell responses.

The germline V and J ends were trimmed by 3 bases and 3 bases, with 9 bases remaining between them. The CDR3 length is 13 residues. The treatment was: some 19 received Ad26.COV2.S at low or high dose, single or two shots; about 5 received placebo; per-sample allocation not given. Sampling occurred on day 63 after the first vaccine or placebo injection. The shot given was an Ad26 vector that makes Wuhan-strain SARS-CoV-2 spike. This sequence joins TRBV12-3 or TRBV12-4 and TRBJ2-7; D not resolved. This receptor was taken from a person between 18 and 60 years old who received the Ad26.COV2.S COVID-19 vaccine or a placebo. Here the sequenced sample was peripheral blood, taken in a trial of Ad26.COV2.S vaccine versus placebo. The DNA for the CDR3 is TGTGCCAGCAGTTTCGTTGGCGGCTACGAGCAGTACTTC. Encoded protein: CASSFVGGYEQYF.